The clone carrying this T cell receptor (beta chain) was recorded many times. From the 5' RACE reads, TCRdb called clonotypes with MiXCR, one entry per CDR3 protein. The sample yields about 43,000 distinct CDR3 sequences, 9.5% to 15% seen once. This CDR3 has 15 residues. Looked up from germline, CDR1 is SGHTS and CDR2 is YDEGEE. The J segment lost 3 bases and the V segment lost 3 bases, leaving 6 bases of the junction unmatched. The sample originates from a study of neurological immune-mediated disorders. This chain uses TRBV5-8 with TRBJ1-1; 9 bases fit TRBD1. The sequenced sample consisted of PBMCs. The clonotype originates from a female donor in good health. The CDR3 reads CASSSQGAFYTEAFF. CDR3 coding DNA: TGTGCCAGCAGCTCACAGGGGGCCTTTTACACTGAAGCTTTCTTT. Looking up the rest from reference TRBV5-8 and TRBJ1-1 gives the full variable domain: EAGVTQSPTHLIKTRGQQATLRCSPISGHTSVYWYQQALGLGLQFLLWYDEGEERNRGNFPPRFSGRQFPNYSSELNVNALELEDSALYLCASSSQGAFYTEAFFGQGTRLTVV.